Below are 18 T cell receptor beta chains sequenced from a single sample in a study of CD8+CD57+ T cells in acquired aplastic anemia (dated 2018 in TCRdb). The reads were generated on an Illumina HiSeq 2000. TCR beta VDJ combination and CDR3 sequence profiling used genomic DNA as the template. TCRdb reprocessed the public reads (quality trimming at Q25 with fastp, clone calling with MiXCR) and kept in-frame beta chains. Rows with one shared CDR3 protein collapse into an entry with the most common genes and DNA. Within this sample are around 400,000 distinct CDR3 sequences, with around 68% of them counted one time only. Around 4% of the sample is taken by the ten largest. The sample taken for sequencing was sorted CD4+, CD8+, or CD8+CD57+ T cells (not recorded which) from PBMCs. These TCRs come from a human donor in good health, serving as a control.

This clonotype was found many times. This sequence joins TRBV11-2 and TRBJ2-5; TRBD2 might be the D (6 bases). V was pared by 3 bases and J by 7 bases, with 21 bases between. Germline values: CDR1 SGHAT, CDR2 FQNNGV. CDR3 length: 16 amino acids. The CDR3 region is CASSFTGARGSGTQYF. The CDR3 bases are TGTGCCAGCAGCTTCACAGGCGCTCGGGGGTCGGGGACCCAGTACTTC.

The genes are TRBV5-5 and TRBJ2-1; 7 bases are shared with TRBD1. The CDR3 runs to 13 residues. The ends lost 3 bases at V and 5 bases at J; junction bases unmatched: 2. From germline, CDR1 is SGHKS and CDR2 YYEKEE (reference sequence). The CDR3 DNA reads TGTGCCAGCAGCTCCGGACAGGACAATGAGCAGTTCTTC. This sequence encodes CASSSGQDNEQFF.

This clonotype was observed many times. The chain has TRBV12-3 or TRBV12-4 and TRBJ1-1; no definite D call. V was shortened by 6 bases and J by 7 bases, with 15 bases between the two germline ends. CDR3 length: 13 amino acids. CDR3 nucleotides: TGTGCCAGCAGGGTTTCCTCGTTCGTTGAAGCTTTCTTT. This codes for CASRVSSFVEAFF.

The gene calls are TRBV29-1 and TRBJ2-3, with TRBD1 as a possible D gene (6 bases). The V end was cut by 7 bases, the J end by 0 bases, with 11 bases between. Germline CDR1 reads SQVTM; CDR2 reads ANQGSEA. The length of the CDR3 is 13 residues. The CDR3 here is CSAEGGSTDTQYF. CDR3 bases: TGCAGCGCCGAAGGGGGAAGCACAGATACGCAGTATTTT.

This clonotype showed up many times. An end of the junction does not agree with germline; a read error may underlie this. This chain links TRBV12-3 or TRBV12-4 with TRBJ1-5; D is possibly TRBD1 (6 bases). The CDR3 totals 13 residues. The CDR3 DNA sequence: TGCGCCAGCAGCTTACAGGGAGATCAGCCCCAGCATTTT. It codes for CASSLQGDQPQHF.

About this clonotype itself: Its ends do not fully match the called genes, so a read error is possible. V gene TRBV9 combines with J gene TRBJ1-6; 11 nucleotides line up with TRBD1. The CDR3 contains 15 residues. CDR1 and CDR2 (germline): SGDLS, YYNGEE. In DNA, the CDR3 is TGTGCCAGCAGCGTAGGGGACAGGGGGACTTCACCTCTCCACTTT. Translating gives CASSVGDRGTSPLHF.

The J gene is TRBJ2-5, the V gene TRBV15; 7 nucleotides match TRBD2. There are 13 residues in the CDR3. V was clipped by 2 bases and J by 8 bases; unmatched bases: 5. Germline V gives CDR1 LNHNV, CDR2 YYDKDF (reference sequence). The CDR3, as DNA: TGTGCCACCAGCAGACCGGGACTATCTACCCAGTACTTC. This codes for CATSRPGLSTQYF.

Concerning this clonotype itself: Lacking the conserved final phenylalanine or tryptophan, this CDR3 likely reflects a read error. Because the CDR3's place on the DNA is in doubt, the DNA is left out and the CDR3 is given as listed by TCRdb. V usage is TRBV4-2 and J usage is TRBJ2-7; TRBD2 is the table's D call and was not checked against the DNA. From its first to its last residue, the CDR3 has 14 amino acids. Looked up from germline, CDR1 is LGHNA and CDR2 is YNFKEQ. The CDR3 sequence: CASRQRHREGVHPS.

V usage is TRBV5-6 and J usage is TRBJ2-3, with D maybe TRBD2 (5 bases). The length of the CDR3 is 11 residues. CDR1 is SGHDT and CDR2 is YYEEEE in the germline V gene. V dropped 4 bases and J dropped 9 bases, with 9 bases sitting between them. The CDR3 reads CASSRRATQYF. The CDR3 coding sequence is TGTGCCAGCAGCAGGCGGGCCACGCAGTATTTT.

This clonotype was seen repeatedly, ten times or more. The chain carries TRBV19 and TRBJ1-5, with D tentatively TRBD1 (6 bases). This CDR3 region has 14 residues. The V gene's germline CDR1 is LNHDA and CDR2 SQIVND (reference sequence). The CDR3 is CATTIFAGDQPQHF. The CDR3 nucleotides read TGTGCTACTACCATCTTCGCAGGGGATCAGCCCCAGCATTTT.

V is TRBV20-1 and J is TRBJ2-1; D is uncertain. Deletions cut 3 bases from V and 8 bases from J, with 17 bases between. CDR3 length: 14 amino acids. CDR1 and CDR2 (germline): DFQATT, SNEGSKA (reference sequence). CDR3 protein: CSASGLTTEDEQFF. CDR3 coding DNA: TGCAGTGCTAGCGGGTTGACCACTGAAGATGAGCAGTTCTTC.

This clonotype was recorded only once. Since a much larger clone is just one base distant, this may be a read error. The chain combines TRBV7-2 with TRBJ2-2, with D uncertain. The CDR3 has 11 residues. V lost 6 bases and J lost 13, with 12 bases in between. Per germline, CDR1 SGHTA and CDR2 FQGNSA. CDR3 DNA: TGTGCCAGCAGTCCGGACCGAGGGCTGTTTTTT. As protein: CASSPDRGLFF.

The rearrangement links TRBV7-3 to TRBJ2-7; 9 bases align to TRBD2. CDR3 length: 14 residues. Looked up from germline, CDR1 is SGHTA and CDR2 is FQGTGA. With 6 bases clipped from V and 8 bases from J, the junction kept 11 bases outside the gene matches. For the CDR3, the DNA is TGTGCCAGCAGTCCGACTAGCGGTCCGGGGAAGCAGTACTTC. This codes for CASSPTSGPGKQYF. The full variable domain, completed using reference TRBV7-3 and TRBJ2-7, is GAGVSQTPSNKVTEKGKYVELRCDPISGHTALYWYRQSLGQGPEFLIYFQGTGAADDSGLPNDRFFAVRPEGSVSTLKIQRTERGDSAVYLCASSPTSGPGKQYFGPGTRLTVT.

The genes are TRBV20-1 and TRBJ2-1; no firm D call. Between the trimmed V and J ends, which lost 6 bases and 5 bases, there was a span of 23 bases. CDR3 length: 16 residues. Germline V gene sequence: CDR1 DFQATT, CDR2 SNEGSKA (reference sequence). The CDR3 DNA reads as TGCAGTGCCCGGCAGAGCAGGACGGGCGTTAACAATGAGCAGTTCTTC. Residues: CSARQSRTGVNNEQFF.

CDR3 region: CASSTRGLAGGSQETQYF. Written as DNA, the CDR3 is TGTGCCAGCAGTACCCGGGGACTAGCGGGGGGTTCCCAAGAGACCCAGTACTTC. The V gene is TRBV12-3 or TRBV12-4, the J gene TRBJ2-5, with TRBD2 identical over 15 bases. V shed 5 bases and J 1 base; nucleotides not matched to a gene: 8. The CDR3 contains 18 residues.

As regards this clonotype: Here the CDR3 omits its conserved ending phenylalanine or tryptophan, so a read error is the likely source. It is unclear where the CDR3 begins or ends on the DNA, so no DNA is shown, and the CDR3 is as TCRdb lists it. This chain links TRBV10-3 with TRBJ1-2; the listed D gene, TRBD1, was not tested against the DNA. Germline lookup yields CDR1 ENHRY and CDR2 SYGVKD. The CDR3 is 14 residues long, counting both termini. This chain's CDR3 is CAISEPPGTVGYAL.

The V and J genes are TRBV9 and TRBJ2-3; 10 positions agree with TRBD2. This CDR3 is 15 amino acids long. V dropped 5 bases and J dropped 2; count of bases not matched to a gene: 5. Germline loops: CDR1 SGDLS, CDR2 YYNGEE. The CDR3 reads CASRLSGGATDTQYF. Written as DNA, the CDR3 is TGTGCCAGCAGATTGAGCGGGGGGGCCACAGATACGCAGTATTTT.

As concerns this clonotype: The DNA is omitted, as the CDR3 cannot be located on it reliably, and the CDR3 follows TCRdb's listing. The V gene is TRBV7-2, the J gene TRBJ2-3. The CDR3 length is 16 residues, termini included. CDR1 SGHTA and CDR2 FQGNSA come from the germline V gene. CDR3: CASSLAVTRTQYFQYF.